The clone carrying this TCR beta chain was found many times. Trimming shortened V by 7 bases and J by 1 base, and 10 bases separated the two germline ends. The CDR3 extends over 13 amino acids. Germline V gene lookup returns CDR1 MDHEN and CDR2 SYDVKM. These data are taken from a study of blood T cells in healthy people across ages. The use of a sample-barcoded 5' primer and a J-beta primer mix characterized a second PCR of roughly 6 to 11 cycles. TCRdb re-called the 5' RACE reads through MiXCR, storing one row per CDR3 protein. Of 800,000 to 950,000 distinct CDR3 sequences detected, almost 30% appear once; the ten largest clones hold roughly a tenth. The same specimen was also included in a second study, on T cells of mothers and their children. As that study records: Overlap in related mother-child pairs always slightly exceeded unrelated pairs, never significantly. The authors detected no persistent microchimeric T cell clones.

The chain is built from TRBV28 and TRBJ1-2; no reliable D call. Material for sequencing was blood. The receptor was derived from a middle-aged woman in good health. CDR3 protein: CASTPPYNYGYTF. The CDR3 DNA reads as TGTGCCAGCACCCCACCCTATAACTATGGCTACACCTTC.